This T cell receptor beta chain is drawn from a study of early T cells in non-severe SARS-CoV-2 infection. The table lists this clonotype with many counts. TCRdb itself ran the 5' RACE reads through MiXCR, one entry per CDR3 protein. The sample has 55,000 to 75,000 distinct CDR3 sequences, 9.5% to 15% seen once. V was trimmed by 5 bases and J by 0 bases, leaving 11 bases between them. The CDR3 runs to 14 residues. Looked up from germline, CDR1 is MNHNY and CDR2 is SVGAGI (reference sequence). Sample: whole blood. This receptor was obtained from an adult who was a healthcare worker with PCR-confirmed SARS-CoV-2 infection or an uninfected control (not recorded which). The gene calls are TRBV6-6 and TRBJ2-7; D is uncertain. CDR3 residues: CASSATESSYEQYF. The DNA for the CDR3 is TGTGCCAGCAGTGCGACGGAAAGCTCCTACGAGCAGTACTTC.